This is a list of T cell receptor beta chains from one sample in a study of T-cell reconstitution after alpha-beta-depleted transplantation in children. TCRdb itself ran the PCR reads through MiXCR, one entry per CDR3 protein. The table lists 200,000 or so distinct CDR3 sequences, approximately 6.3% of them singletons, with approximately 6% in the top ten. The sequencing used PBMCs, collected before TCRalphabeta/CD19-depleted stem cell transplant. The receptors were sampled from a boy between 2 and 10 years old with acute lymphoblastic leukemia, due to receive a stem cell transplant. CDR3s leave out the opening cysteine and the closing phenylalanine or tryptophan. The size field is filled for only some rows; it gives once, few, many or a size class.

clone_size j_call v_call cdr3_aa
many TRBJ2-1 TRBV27 ASSLGLGVTSEHEQF
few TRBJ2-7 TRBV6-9 ASRGPGFAGGPLEQY
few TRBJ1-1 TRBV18 ASSPPNIHGSWDEAF
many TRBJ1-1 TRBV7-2 ASSRQGDTEAF
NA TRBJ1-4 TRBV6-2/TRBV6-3 ASSGDRNEKLF
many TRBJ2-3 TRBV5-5 ASSSNRRQVDTQY
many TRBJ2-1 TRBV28 ATRLAGHNEQF
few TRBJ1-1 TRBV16 ASSQFVGEAF
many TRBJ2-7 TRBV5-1 ASSWKDRSYEQY
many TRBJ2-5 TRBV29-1 SVPRGQETQY
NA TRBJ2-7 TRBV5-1 ASSLSAPSYEQY
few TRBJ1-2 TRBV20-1 SASQGDYT
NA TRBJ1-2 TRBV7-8 ASSSQGAGYGYT
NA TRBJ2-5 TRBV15 ATSKRSDKHETQY
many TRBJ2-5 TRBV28 ASSFSRGGVETQY
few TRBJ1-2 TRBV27 ASSLSGPRDGYT
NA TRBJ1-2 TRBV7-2 ASSIQGSNYGYT
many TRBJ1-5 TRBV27 ASSSIGRAQH
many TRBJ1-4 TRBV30 AWSGEHSNEKLF
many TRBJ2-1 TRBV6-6 ASSYGYDEQF
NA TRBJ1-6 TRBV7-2 ASSSASDGNSPLH
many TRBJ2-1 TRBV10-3 AISQLAGNDEQF
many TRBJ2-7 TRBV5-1 ASSPGQGGYEQY
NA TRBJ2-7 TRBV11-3 ASSLSATAAQY
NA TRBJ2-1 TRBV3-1 ASSPHEGHRF
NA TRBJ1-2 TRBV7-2 ASSLGQMKGYT
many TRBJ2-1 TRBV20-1 SARDRAGVNEQF
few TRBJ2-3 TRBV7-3 ASSLLATTDTQY
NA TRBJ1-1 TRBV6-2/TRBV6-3 ASSYSSTGEMSTEAF
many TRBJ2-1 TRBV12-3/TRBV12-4 ASSRDPSRQQF
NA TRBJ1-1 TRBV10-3 ATQDRLANTEAF
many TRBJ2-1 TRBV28 ASSFSRTSSYNEQF
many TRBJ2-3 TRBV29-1 SVRFGADTDTQY
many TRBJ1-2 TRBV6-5 ASSRDRFYGYT
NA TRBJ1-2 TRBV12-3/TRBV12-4 ASSHRGGYT
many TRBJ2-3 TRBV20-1 SAQSAGGDTQY
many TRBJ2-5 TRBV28 ASSTGLAGGKQETQY
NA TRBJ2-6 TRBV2 ACKGRREANVLT
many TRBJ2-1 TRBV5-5 ASSPSPGVGRSYNEQF
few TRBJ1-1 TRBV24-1 ATSDEEMNTEAF
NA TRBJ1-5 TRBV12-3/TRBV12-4 ASSFSGSDQPQH
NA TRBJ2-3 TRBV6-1 ASSEAGTRTDTQY
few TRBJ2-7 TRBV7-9 ASSTPDVHSGNEQY
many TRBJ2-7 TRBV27 ASIKYEQY
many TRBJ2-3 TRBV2 ASSLAGGGADTQY
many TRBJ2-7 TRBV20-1 SATDRVPYEQY
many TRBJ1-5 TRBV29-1 SVAPGEGNQPQH
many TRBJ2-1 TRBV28 ASSLSRDEQF
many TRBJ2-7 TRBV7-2 ASSSSGVYEQY
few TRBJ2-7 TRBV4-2 ASRLSSSSSEQY
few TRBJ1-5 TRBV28 ASSQRQGAGDQPQH
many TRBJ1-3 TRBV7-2 ASSPRSGNTIY
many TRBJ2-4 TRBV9 ASSVDPRGQKNIQY
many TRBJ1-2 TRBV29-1 SVPRKVGYGYT